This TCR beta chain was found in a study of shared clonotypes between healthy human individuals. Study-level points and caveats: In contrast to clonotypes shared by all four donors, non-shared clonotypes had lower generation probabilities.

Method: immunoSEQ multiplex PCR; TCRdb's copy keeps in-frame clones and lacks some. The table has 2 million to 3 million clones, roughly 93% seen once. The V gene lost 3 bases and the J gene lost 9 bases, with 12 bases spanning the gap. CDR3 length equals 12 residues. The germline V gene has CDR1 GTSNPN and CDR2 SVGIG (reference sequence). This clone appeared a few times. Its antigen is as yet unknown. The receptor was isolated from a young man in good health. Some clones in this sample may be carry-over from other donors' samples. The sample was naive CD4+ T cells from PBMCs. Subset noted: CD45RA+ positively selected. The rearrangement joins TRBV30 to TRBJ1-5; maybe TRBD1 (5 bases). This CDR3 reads CAWSPGVGPQHF. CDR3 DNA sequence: TGTGCCTGGAGCCCGGGGGTCGGGCCCCAGCATTTT.